This T cell receptor (beta chain) was sequenced during a study of shared clonotypes between healthy human individuals. Using immunoSEQ multiplex PCR, the repertoire was profiled, and TCRdb retains in-frame clones only, with some absent. Of about 2.1 million clones listed, about 93% were seen once; the top ten hold roughly 1.7%. Naive CD8 cells lacked CD45RO, underwent positive selection for CCR7 and left out terminally differentiated effector memory CD45RA+ cells. The CDR3 is 15 amino acids. V lost 8 bases and J lost 3; bases outside the gene matches: 9. CDR1 is PRHDT and CDR2 is FYEKMQ in the germline V gene (reference sequence).

V and J are TRBV13 and TRBJ2-4; 8 bases match TRBD2. The receptor comes from a man aged 18 to 29 in good health. Some clones in this sample may be carry-over from other donors' samples. The sequenced material came from naive CD8+ T cells from PBMCs. The CDR3 nucleotides read TGTGCCAGCGCTACGGGACTAGGGGACAAAAACATTCAGTACTTC. Amino acid sequence: CASATGLGDKNIQYF.